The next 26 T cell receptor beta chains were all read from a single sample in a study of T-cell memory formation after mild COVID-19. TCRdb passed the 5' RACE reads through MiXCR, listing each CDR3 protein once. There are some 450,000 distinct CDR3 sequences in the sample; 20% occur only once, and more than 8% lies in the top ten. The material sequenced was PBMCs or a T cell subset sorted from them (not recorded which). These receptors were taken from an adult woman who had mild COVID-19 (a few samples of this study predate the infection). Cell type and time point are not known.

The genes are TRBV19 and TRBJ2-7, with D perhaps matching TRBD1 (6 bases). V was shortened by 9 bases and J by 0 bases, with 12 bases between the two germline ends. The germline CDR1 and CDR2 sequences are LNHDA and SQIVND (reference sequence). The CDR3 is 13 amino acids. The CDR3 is CARMTGGSYEQYF. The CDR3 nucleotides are TGTGCCAGGATGACAGGTGGCTCCTACGAGCAGTACTTC.

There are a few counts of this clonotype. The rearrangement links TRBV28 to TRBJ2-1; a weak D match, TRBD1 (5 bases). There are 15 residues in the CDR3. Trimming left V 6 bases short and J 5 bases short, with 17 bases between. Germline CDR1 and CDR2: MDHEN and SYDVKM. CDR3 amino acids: CASSSSLDSDNEQFF. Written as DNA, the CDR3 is TGTGCCAGCAGCTCATCTCTCGACAGCGACAATGAGCAGTTCTTC. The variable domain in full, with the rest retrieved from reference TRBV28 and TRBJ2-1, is DVKVTQSSRYLVKRTGEKVFLECVQDMDHENMFWYRQDPGLGLRLIYFSYDVKMKEKGDIPEGYSVSREKKERFSLILESASTNQTSMYLCASSSSLDSDNEQFFGPGTRLTVL.

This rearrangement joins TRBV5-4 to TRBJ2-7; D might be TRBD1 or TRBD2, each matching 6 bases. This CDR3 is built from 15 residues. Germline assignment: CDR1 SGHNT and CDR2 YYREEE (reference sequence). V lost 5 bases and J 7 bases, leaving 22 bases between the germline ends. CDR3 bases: TGTGCCAGCAGTTACCCGACTAGACAGGCGGGAGAGCAGTACTTC. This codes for CASSYPTRQAGEQYF.

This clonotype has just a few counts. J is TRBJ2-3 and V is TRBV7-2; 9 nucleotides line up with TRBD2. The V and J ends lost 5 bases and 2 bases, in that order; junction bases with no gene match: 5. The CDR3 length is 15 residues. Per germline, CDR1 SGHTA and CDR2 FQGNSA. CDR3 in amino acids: CASSGLAGFTDTQYF. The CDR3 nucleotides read TGTGCCAGCAGCGGGCTAGCGGGGTTCACAGATACGCAGTATTTT.

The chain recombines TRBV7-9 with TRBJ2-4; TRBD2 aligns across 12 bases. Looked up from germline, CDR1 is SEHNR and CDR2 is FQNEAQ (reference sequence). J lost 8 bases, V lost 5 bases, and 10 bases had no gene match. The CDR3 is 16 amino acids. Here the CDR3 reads CASSPGLAGMGDIQYF. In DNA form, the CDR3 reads TGTGCCAGCAGCCCCGGACTAGCGGGGATGGGGGACATTCAGTACTTC.

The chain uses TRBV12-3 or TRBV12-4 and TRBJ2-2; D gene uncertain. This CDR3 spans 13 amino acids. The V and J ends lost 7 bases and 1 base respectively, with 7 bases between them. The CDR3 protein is CASMVGNTGELFF. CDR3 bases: TGTGCCAGCATGGTGGGGAACACCGGGGAGCTGTTTTTT.

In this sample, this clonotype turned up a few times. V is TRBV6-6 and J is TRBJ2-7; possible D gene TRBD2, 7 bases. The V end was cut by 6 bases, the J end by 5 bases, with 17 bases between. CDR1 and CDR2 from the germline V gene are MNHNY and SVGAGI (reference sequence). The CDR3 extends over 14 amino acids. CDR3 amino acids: CASSGQIREDEQYF. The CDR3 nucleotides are TGTGCCAGCAGCGGACAGATCCGGGAGGACGAGCAGTACTTC.

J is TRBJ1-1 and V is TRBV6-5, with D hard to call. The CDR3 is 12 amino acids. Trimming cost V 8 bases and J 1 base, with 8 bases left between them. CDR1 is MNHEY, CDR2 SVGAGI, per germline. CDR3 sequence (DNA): TGTGCCAGCTACGGTGGGAACACTGAAGCTTTCTTT. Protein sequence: CASYGGNTEAFF.

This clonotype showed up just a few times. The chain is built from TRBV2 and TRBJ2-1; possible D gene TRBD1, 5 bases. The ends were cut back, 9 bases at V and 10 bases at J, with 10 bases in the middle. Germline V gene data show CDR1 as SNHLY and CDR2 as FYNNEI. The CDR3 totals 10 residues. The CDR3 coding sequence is TGTGCCAGGAGGACAAACGAGCAGTTCTTC. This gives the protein CARRTNEQFF.

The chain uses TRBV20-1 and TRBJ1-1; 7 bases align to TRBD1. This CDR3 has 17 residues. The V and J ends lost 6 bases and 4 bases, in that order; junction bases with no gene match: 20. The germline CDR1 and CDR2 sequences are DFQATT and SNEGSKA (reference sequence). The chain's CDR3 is CSAPPGENQGGVTEAFF. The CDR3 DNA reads TGCAGTGCGCCCCCGGGAGAGAACCAGGGGGGAGTCACTGAAGCTTTCTTT.

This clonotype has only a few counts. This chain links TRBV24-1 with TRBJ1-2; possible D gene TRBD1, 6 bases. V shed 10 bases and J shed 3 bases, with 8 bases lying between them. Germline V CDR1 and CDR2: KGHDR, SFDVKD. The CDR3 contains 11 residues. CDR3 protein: CATGQYYGYTF. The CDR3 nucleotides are TGTGCCACTGGACAGTACTATGGCTACACCTTC.

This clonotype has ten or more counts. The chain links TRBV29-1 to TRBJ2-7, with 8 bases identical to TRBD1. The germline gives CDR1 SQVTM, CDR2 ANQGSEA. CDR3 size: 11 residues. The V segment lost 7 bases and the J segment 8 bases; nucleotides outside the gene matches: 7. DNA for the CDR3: TGCAGCGGTACTGGACAGGGAAAGCAGTACTTC. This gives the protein CSGTGQGKQYF.

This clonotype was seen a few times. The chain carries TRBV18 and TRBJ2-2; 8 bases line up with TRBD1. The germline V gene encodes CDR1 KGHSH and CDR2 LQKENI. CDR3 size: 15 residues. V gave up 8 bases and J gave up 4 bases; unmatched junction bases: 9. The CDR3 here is CASPDDRGATGELFF. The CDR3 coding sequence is TGTGCCAGCCCCGACGACAGGGGAGCCACCGGGGAGCTGTTTTTT.

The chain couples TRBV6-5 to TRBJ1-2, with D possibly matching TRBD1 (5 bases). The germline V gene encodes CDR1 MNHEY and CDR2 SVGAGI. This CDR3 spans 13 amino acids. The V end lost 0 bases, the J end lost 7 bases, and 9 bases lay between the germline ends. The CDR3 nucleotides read TGTGCCAGCAGTTACTCACTTGGGGCTGGCTACACCTTC. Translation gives CASSYSLGAGYTF.

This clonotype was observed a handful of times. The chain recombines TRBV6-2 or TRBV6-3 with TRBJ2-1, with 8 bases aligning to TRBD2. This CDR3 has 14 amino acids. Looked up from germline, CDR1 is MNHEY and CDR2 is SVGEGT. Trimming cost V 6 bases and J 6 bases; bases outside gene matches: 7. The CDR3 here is CASRATSVGNEQFF. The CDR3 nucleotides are TGTGCCAGCAGGGCGACTAGCGTAGGCAATGAGCAGTTCTTC.

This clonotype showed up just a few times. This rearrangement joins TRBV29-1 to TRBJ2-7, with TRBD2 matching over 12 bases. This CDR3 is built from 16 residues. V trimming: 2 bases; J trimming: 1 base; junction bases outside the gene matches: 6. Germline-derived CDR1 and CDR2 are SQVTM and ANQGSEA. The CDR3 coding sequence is TGCAGCGTTGAATTCCGGACTAGCGGGGTATCCTACGAGCAGTACTTC. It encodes CSVEFRTSGVSYEQYF.

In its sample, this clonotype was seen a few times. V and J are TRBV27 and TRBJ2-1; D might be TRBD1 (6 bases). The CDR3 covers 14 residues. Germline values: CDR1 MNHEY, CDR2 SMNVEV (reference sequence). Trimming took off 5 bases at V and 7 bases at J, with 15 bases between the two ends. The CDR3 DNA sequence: TGTGCCAGCAGTATCAGGGGCACTGGTAATGAGCAGTTCTTC. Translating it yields CASSIRGTGNEQFF.

CDR3 in amino acids: CSARQRSWQPQHF. The CDR3 nucleotides read TGCAGTGCCCGTCAGAGGTCGTGGCAGCCCCAGCATTTT. The gene calls are TRBV20-1 and TRBJ1-5; no firm D call. The germline V gene has CDR1 DFQATT and CDR2 SNEGSKA (reference sequence). Trimming took 6 bases from V and 7 from J, leaving 16 bases between them. The CDR3 runs 13 residues.

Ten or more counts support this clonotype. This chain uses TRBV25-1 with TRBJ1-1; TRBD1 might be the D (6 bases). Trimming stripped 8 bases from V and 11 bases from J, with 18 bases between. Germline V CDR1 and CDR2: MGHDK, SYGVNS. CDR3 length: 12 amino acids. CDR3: CASGGTSSGAFF. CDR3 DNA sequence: TGTGCCAGCGGAGGGACATCTTCGGGGGCTTTCTTT.

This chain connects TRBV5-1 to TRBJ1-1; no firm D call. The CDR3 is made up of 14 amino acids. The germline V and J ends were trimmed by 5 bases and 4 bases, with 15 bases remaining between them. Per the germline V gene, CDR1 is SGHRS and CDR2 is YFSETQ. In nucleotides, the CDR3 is TGCGCCAGCAGTAGGCGGAGGGAGGTCACTGAAGCTTTCTTT. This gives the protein CASSRRREVTEAFF.

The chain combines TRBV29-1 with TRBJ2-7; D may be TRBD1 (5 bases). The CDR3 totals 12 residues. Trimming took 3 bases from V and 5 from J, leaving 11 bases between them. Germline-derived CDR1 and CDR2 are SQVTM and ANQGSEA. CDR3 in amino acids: CSVETLGDEQYF. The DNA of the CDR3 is TGCAGCGTTGAGACCCTAGGGGACGAGCAGTACTTC.

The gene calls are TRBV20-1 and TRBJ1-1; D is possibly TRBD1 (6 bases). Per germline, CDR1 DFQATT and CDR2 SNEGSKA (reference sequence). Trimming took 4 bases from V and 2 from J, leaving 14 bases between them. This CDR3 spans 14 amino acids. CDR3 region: CSAKKTGLNTEAFF. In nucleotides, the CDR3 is TGCAGTGCTAAAAAGACAGGACTCAACACTGAAGCTTTCTTT.

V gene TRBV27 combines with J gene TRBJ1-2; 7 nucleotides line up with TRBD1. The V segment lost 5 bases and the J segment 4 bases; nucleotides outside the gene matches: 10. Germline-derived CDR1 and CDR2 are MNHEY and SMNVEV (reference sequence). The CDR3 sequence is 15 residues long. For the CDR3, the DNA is TGTGCCAGCAGTGGTAGACAGGGTATCGTCTATGGCTACACCTTC. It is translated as CASSGRQGIVYGYTF.

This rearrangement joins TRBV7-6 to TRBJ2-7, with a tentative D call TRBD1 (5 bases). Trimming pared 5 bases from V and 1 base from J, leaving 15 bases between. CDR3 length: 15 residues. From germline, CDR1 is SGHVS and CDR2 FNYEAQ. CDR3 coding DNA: TGTGCCAGCAGCGGGCCCTTGGGGCCTTCCTACGAGCAGTACTTC. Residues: CASSGPLGPSYEQYF. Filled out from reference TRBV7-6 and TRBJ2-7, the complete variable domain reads GAGVSQSPRYKVTKRGQDVALRCDPISGHVSLYWYRQALGQGPEFLTYFNYEAQQDKSGLPNDRFSAERPEGSISTLTIQRTEQRDSAMYRCASSGPLGPSYEQYFGPGTRLTVT.

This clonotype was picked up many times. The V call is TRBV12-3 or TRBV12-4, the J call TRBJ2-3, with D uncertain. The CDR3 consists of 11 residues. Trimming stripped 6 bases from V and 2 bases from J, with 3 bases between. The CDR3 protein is CASSDTDTQYF. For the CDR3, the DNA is TGTGCCAGCAGCGACACAGATACGCAGTATTTT.

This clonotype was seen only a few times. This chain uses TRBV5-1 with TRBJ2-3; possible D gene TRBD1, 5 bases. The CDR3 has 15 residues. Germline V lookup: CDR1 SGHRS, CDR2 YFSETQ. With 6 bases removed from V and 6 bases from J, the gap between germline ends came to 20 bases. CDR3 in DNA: TGCGCCAGCAACCTTAAGGGCCCCTCAGGGGATACGCAGTATTTT. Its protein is CASNLKGPSGDTQYF.